Detailed here is one T cell receptor (beta chain). Its matching antigen is unknown. A read error may produce the germline difference seen at one junction end. The protocol was immunoSEQ multiplex PCR, while the TCRdb copy is restricted to in-frame clones and leaves out a portion. This sample carries approximately 70,000 clones, 85% to 90% of them seen once, and the ten largest clones take more than 4%. CDR1 is SGHTA and CDR2 is FQGNSA in the germline V gene. The CDR3 extends over 14 amino acids. This specimen comes from a study of T cell responses to AZD1222 COVID-19 vaccine. Whole-study findings and limits: The sample set comprised mostly white British donors with more females, and clonal diversity was possibly underestimated. Spike-specific TCR breadth and depth rose after two AZD1222 doses.

V and J are TRBV7-2 and TRBJ1-2; D unclear. The input for sequencing was peripheral blood, taken 28 days after the second dose of the MenACWY control vaccine. The clonotype was recovered from an adult who received the MenACWY meningococcal vaccine as a control. DNA for the CDR3: TGTGCCAGCAGCCTAGCCCAGTTTCAATATGGCTACACCTTC. This gives the protein CASSLAQFQYGYTF.